Listed here are 21 T cell receptor beta chains from one sample, sequenced in a study of neurological immune-mediated disorders. TCRdb recomputed calls from the 5' RACE reads with MiXCR, one row per CDR3 protein. The data hold some 56,000 distinct CDR3 sequences, with over 3.5% observed a single time. The material sequenced was PBMCs. These receptors came from a man aged 60-69 years with multiple sclerosis.

The genes are TRBV5-1 and TRBJ2-1; D may match TRBD1 or TRBD2 (5 bases each). Germline V gives CDR1 SGHRS, CDR2 YFSETQ. V shed 0 bases and J shed 9 bases, with 7 bases lying between them. The CDR3 covers 12 residues. The CDR3 reads CASSLGGGEQFF. In DNA, the CDR3 is TGCGCCAGCAGCTTGGGTGGGGGTGAGCAGTTCTTC.

This clonotype appeared many times. The chain combines TRBV15 with TRBJ2-1; TRBD2 aligns across 9 bases. V shed 6 bases and J 6 bases; nucleotides not matched to a gene: 9. This CDR3 contains 15 residues. Looked up from germline, CDR1 is LNHNV and CDR2 is YYDKDF (reference sequence). As DNA, the CDR3 is TGTGCCACCAGGCATCCGGGACTAGCTCCCAATGAGCAGTTCTTC. This translates into CATRHPGLAPNEQFF.

In its sample, this clonotype was seen a few times. The chain recombines TRBV7-3 with TRBJ2-3, with 8 bases matching TRBD2. With V trimmed by 3 bases and J by 1 base, 6 bases remained unmatched. Looked up from germline, CDR1 is SGHTA and CDR2 is FQGTGA. The CDR3 runs 16 residues. The CDR3 here is CASSFEARGGTDTQYF. The CDR3, as DNA: TGTGCCAGCAGCTTCGAGGCGCGGGGGGGCACAGATACGCAGTATTTT.

The chain couples TRBV30 to TRBJ1-1; 7 bases are a match to TRBD1. The V gene end was trimmed by 5 bases and the J gene end by 4 bases; junction bases not matched to a gene: 4. The CDR3 covers 12 residues. Per the germline V gene, CDR1 is GTSNPN and CDR2 is SVGIG (reference sequence). CDR3 sequence: CAWDRARTEAFF. CDR3 in DNA: TGTGCCTGGGACAGGGCCCGCACTGAAGCTTTCTTT.

In this sample, this clonotype turned up many times. The chain links TRBV20-1 to TRBJ1-2; the D gene is possibly TRBD1 (5 bases). The CDR3 has 14 amino acids. CDR1 and CDR2 from the germline V gene are DFQATT and SNEGSKA (reference sequence). V lost 2 bases to trimming and J lost 8 bases, with 18 bases between them. For the CDR3, the DNA is TGCAGTGCTAGACGGGGGGACCTCCCCGGCGGCTACACCTTC. This sequence encodes CSARRGDLPGGYTF.

This clonotype was recorded many times. V and J are TRBV5-1 and TRBJ2-3; D unclear. The length of the CDR3 is 16 residues. The V end was cut by 4 bases, the J end by 1 base, with 16 bases between. CDR1 SGHRS and CDR2 YFSETQ come from the germline V gene. The CDR3 DNA follows: TGCGCCAGCAGCCCCCGGGCCTCGACTCGCACAGATACGCAGTATTTT. It yields the protein CASSPRASTRTDTQYF.

This clonotype was counted ten times or more. The chain couples TRBV9 to TRBJ2-7; possibly TRBD2 for D (5 bases). The length of the CDR3 is 13 residues. Germline-derived CDR1 and CDR2 are SGDLS and YYNGEE. The V and J ends lost 5 bases and 0 bases respectively, with 9 bases between them. The CDR3 region is CASSEGVSYEQYF. As DNA, the CDR3 is TGTGCCAGCAGTGAGGGCGTCTCCTACGAGCAGTACTTC.

This clonotype was detected a few times. V usage is TRBV28 and J usage is TRBJ1-1; 8 bases fit TRBD1. After removal of 6 bases from V and 8 bases from J, the junction contained 8 bases not matched to a gene. Germline V gives CDR1 MDHEN, CDR2 SYDVKM. CDR3 length: 13 residues. CDR3 loop: CASSFTGTGEAFF. The CDR3 DNA follows: TGTGCCAGCAGCTTTACCGGGACAGGAGAAGCTTTCTTT. Full variable domain (missing parts from reference TRBV28 and TRBJ1-1): DVKVTQSSRYLVKRTGEKVFLECVQDMDHENMFWYRQDPGLGLRLIYFSYDVKMKEKGDIPEGYSVSREKKERFSLILESASTNQTSMYLCASSFTGTGEAFFGQGTRLTVV.

This clonotype appeared many times. V is TRBV20-1 and J is TRBJ1-2; no clear D. Between the trimmed V and J ends, which lost 3 bases and 8 bases, there was a span of 10 bases. Germline V lookup: CDR1 DFQATT, CDR2 SNEGSKA (reference sequence). The CDR3 contains 11 residues. The CDR3 nucleotides are TGCAGTGCTAGTGAAGTCTGGGGCTACACCTTC. This codes for CSASEVWGYTF.

This clonotype was seen ten or more times. V gene TRBV20-1 combines with J gene TRBJ2-7; TRBD1 aligns across 8 bases. This CDR3 has 16 residues. The V gene's germline CDR1 is DFQATT and CDR2 SNEGSKA (reference sequence). Trimming removed 3 bases from V and 2 bases from J; junction bases left unmatched: 12. Written as DNA, the CDR3 is TGCAGTGCTAGGCATAGGGGACAGGCGTCAACCTACGAGCAGTACTTC. Protein: CSARHRGQASTYEQYF.

This clonotype was detected ten times or more. The V and J genes are TRBV20-1 and TRBJ2-7, with 8 bases identical to TRBD1. Germline CDR1 reads DFQATT; CDR2 reads SNEGSKA (reference sequence). The CDR3 has 16 residues. The trim removed 0 bases at V and 2 bases at J, leaving 9 bases unmatched. The CDR3 spells CSARDPGTGHPYEQYF. The CDR3 DNA is TGCAGTGCTAGAGATCCCGGGACAGGACACCCCTACGAGCAGTACTTC.

This clonotype is termed medium-sized. CDR3 nucleotide sequence: TGTGCCACCAGTATAGGGGGGACGGACCGAGAGCAGTACTTC. It translates to CATSIGGTDREQYF. The rearrangement links TRBV24-1 to TRBJ2-7; either TRBD1 or TRBD2 may fit D (6 bases each). The germline CDR1 and CDR2 sequences are KGHDR and SFDVKD. Between the trimmed V and J ends, which lost 6 bases and 7 bases, there was a span of 18 bases. The CDR3 has 14 amino acids.

In its sample, this clonotype was seen a few times. A single base separates this from a much larger clone, so it may be a read error. The V call is TRBV20-1, the J call TRBJ2-1; a possible D gene is TRBD2 (5 bases). V was pared by 7 bases and J by 10 bases, with 14 bases between. The CDR3 consists of 11 residues. Germline V lookup: CDR1 DFQATT, CDR2 SNEGSKA (reference sequence). CDR3 sequence (DNA): TGCAGTGGGTCGGAGACTAAAGAGCAGTTCTTC. It codes for CSGSETKEQFF.

The sample holds many counts of this clonotype. CDR3 nucleotide sequence: TGTGCCAGCAGCCGGACAGGTGGGGAGACCCAGTACTTC. The encoded protein is CASSRTGGETQYF. The chain has TRBV7-3 and TRBJ2-5; 7 nucleotides match TRBD1. V shed 5 bases and J 5 bases; nucleotides not matched to a gene: 5. Germline V gene lookup returns CDR1 SGHTA and CDR2 FQGTGA. This CDR3 has 13 residues. Together with reference TRBV7-3 and TRBJ2-5, the CDR3 gives the full variable domain: GAGVSQTPSNKVTEKGKYVELRCDPISGHTALYWYRQSLGQGPEFLIYFQGTGAADDSGLPNDRFFAVRPEGSVSTLKIQRTERGDSAVYLCASSRTGGETQYFGPGTRLLVL.

This clonotype was seen repeatedly, ten times or more. V gene TRBV7-2 combines with J gene TRBJ2-3; D is possibly TRBD2 (5 bases). This CDR3 spans 13 amino acids. CDR1 and CDR2 (germline): SGHTA, FQGNSA. V shed 8 bases and J shed 4 bases, with 13 bases lying between them. The CDR3 DNA follows: TGTGCCAGCTCTTTGGGAGTCGCAGATACGCAGTATTTT. Its translation is CASSLGVADTQYF.

This clonotype was detected ten times or more. The chain employs TRBV10-3 and TRBJ2-1; D may be TRBD2 (5 bases). Germline CDR1 reads ENHRY; CDR2 reads SYGVKD. The CDR3 contains 16 residues. The germline V and J ends were trimmed by 11 bases and 5 bases, with 25 bases remaining between them. Here the CDR3 DNA reads TGTGCCGCGAGCCAAAGTCCGGCCCGGCGGGACAATGAGCAGTTCTTC. Encoded protein: CAASQSPARRDNEQFF.

This clonotype was picked up many times. V usage is TRBV3-1 and J usage is TRBJ2-1; unclear D gene. Germline V gives CDR1 LGHDT, CDR2 YNNKEL (reference sequence). The CDR3 extends over 16 amino acids. Between the trimmed V and J ends, which lost 4 bases and 0 bases, there was a span of 13 bases. CDR3: CASSRPDLSSYNEQFF. For the CDR3, the DNA is TGTGCCAGCAGCCGACCAGACCTAAGCTCCTACAATGAGCAGTTCTTC.

This clonotype was counted many times. This rearrangement joins TRBV20-1 to TRBJ2-7; 8 bases map to TRBD1. The CDR3 is 14 amino acids. Unmatched junction bases numbered 5, after V lost 2 bases and J lost 2 bases. Germline CDR1 reads DFQATT; CDR2 reads SNEGSKA (reference sequence). The CDR3 DNA is TGCAGTGCTAGACATGGACAGGGAACCTACGAGCAGTACTTC. Encoded protein: CSARHGQGTYEQYF.

V usage is TRBV29-1 and J usage is TRBJ2-7; 9 bases line up with TRBD1. The V and J ends lost 4 bases and 2 bases, in that order; junction bases with no gene match: 18. Germline V gene sequence: CDR1 SQVTM, CDR2 ANQGSEA. The CDR3 has 18 amino acids. CDR3 coding DNA: TGCAGCGTTGTTTTCCGGGACAGGGATCGTGGTGGGGCCTACGAGCAGTACTTC. This translates into CSVVFRDRDRGGAYEQYF.

This clonotype has ten or more counts. CDR3 loop: CAIRDPYHSPDNEQFF. CDR3 DNA: TGTGCCATCAGGGACCCATATCATTCTCCAGACAATGAGCAGTTCTTC. The chain employs TRBV10-3 and TRBJ2-1; D unresolved. The length of the CDR3 is 16 residues. Trimming removed 6 bases at V and 5 bases at J, with 20 bases between. Germline lookup yields CDR1 ENHRY and CDR2 SYGVKD.

This clonotype was seen many times. The rearrangement uses TRBV20-1 and TRBJ2-7; D may correspond to TRBD1 or TRBD2 (6 bases each). The CDR3 contains 12 residues. The germline CDR1 and CDR2 sequences are DFQATT and SNEGSKA (reference sequence). V was trimmed by 3 bases and J by 4 bases, leaving 10 bases between them. The CDR3 spells CSASTGTYEQYF. CDR3 DNA: TGCAGTGCTAGCACAGGGACTTACGAGCAGTACTTC.